Below, 5 T cell receptor beta chains from the same sample are listed, as sequenced in a study of cytomegalovirus exposure and HLA in healthy donors. PCR employed 60 Vbeta and 13 Jbeta primers. Produced via immunoSEQ multiplex PCR; TCRdb's table is partial and in-frame only. The table lists about 42,000 clones, with less than 1.5% in the top ten. Sequencing used PBMCs. All receptors come from a man aged 30 to 45 in good health and CMV-seronegative.

This chain connects TRBV20-1 to TRBJ1-2; the D gene is possibly TRBD1 (6 bases). Per the germline V gene, CDR1 is DFQATT and CDR2 is SNEGSKA (reference sequence). V lost 3 bases to trimming and J lost 12 bases, with 14 bases between them. This CDR3 has 11 residues. The CDR3 protein is CSASDRQVHTF. The CDR3 nucleotides are TGCAGTGCTAGTGATAGACAGGTCCACACCTTC.

The rearrangement uses TRBV5-4 and TRBJ1-2; TRBD1 matches at 8 bases. The junction had 12 bases not matched to a gene; V was cut back by 1 base and J by 7 bases. This CDR3 has 16 residues. The germline CDR1 and CDR2 sequences are SGHNT and YYREEE (reference sequence). This CDR3 is CASSLPKTGEFSGYTF. The CDR3 DNA sequence: TGTGCCAGCAGCTTGCCTAAGACAGGGGAGTTCTCTGGCTACACCTTC.

The V call is TRBV2, the J call TRBJ2-7, with 8 bases fitting TRBD2. With 7 bases clipped from V and 0 bases from J, the junction kept 8 bases outside the gene matches. The CDR3 covers 15 residues. Germline V CDR1 and CDR2: SNHLY, FYNNEI. CDR3 sequence reads: CASTLSGGYSYEQYF. Written as DNA, the CDR3 is TGTGCCAGCACCCTATCGGGGGGGTACTCCTACGAGCAGTACTTC.

The chain has TRBV27 and TRBJ2-7; 8 positions agree with TRBD2. The CDR3 has 15 amino acids. Trimming cost V 5 bases and J 3 bases; bases outside gene matches: 9. CDR1 is MNHEY and CDR2 is SMNVEV in the germline V gene (reference sequence). The CDR3 spells CASSRLAKENYEQYF. The CDR3 nucleotides are TGTGCCAGCAGTCGACTAGCGAAGGAGAACTACGAGCAGTACTTC.

The rearrangement links TRBV7-9 to TRBJ2-5; D possibly corresponds to TRBD2 (6 bases). Germline CDR1 reads SEHNR; CDR2 reads FQNEAQ (reference sequence). Trimming left V 1 base short and J 6 bases short, with 12 bases between. The CDR3 is made up of 14 amino acids. Here the CDR3 reads CASSLVELAKTQYF. The CDR3 coding sequence is TGTGCCAGCAGCTTAGTAGAACTAGCCAAGACCCAGTACTTC.